This T cell receptor beta chain was sequenced during a study of blood T cell repertoires in COVID-19. TCRdb's table, derived via immunoSEQ multiplex PCR, lists solely in-frame clones and lacks some. Among about 180,000 clones listed, 83% were seen once. Germline-derived CDR1 and CDR2 are SGHTA and FQGNSA. With V trimmed by 1 base and J by 3 bases, 3 bases remained unmatched. The CDR3 spans 14 residues. This receptor was taken from a woman in her 70s with COVID-19, enrolled during active disease. Sequences were obtained from peripheral blood. J is TRBJ2-7 and V is TRBV7-2; TRBD1 agrees at 7 bases. The CDR3 loop is CASSLGQGHYEQYF. The DNA for the CDR3 is TGTGCCAGCAGCTTAGGACAGGGTCACTACGAGCAGTACTTC.